Listed below are T cell receptor beta chains from one sample, sequenced in a study of blood T cell repertoires in COVID-19. The table came from immunoSEQ multiplex PCR; TCRdb's copy has only in-frame clones and leaves some out. The data contain roughly 170,000 clones, over 70% of them seen just once; the ten biggest clones take up approximately 5.1%. The sample consisted of PBMCs or T cells enriched from blood (not recorded which). The receptors were sampled from a woman between 40 and 55 years old with acute COVID-19. The CDR3 runs from the conserved cysteine through the conserved F or W. Each record gives: J gene, V gene, D gene, clone size, CDR3 DNA, CDR3 protein. A D gene is named only where the DNA matches it firmly. The size field is filled for only some rows; it gives once, few, many or a size class.

>TRBJ1-5|TRBV7-9|-|few
TGTGCCAGTTCGGAAGGGCAGGGCGATCAGCCCCAGCATTTT
CASSEGQGDQPQHF
>TRBJ1-2|TRBV19|TRBD1|-
TGTGCCAGTATGGACAGGAGGAGGTATGGCTACACCTTC
CASMDRRRYGYTF
>TRBJ2-1|TRBV15|TRBD2|once
TGTGCCACGGGACTATCCACGATCCCCAATGAGCAGTTCTTC
CATGLSTIPNEQFF
>TRBJ1-1|TRBV29-1|TRBD1|few
TGCAGCGTTATGGACAGGGTGAACACTGAAGCTTTCTTT
CSVMDRVNTEAFF
>TRBJ2-1|TRBV6-5|-|-
TGTGCCAGCGTACCGCTGGGGGGCTCCTACAATGAGCAGTTCTTC
CASVPLGGSYNEQFF
>TRBJ2-1|TRBV24-1|-|few
TGTGCCACCAGTGACCCAAATGAGAACAATGAGCAGTTCTTC
CATSDPNENNEQFF
>TRBJ2-5|TRBV28|TRBD1|-
TGTGCCAATCGACTGTACAGGGGCACTCTAGGACACCAAGAGACCCAGTACTTC
CANRLYRGTLGHQETQYF
>TRBJ2-2|TRBV10-2|-|-
TGCGCCAGCATTCCCACCAGGGAATTGAACACCGGGGAGCTGTTTTTT
CASIPTRELNTGELFF
>TRBJ2-2|TRBV3-1/TRBV3-2|-|-
TGTGCCAGCAGCCCCATCCCCGGGGAGCTGTTTTTT
CASSPIPGELFF
>TRBJ1-2|TRBV12-5|-|-
TGTGCTAGTGTCCGGGACATCTATGGCTACACCTTC
CASVRDIYGYTF
>TRBJ2-7|TRBV9|TRBD2|-
TGTGCCAGCGGGGGGACTAGCGGCTACGAGCAGTACTTC
CASGGTSGYEQYF
>TRBJ2-5|TRBV3-1/TRBV3-2|-|-
TGTGCCAGCAGCGGTGGCGGGTGGGCCCAGTACTTC
CASSGGGWAQYF
>TRBJ1-2|TRBV7-9|TRBD1|-
TGTGCCAGCAGCTTAGGTGACAGGGGTAACTATGGCTACACCTTC
CASSLGDRGNYGYTF
>TRBJ2-2|TRBV6-1|-|-
TGTGCCAGCAGTGAAGCTCGCAGGGTGAACACCGGGGAGCTGTTTTTT
CASSEARRVNTGELFF
>TRBJ1-2|TRBV4-2|-|-
TGTGCCAGCAGCCAAGAAGAGGTACTCAACTATGGCTACACCTTC
CASSQEEVLNYGYTF
>TRBJ2-5|TRBV10-3|-|-
TGTGCCACCGCGGACTCTCCCAGTCGCCCAAAGGGAGAGACCCAGTACTTC
CATADSPSRPKGETQYF
>TRBJ2-7|TRBV2|TRBD1|-
TGTGCCAGCAGCCTCGGGACAGGGGGCTACGAGCAGTACTTC
CASSLGTGGYEQYF
>TRBJ2-2|TRBV3-1/TRBV3-2|TRBD2|-
TGTGCCAGCAGACAGGGACTAGCGCCTACCGGGGAGCTGTTTTTT
CASRQGLAPTGELFF
>TRBJ2-3|TRBV10-1|TRBD2|-
TGCGCCAGCAGCGCTAGCGGGGGCACAGATACGCAGTATTTT
CASSASGGTDTQYF
>TRBJ1-1|TRBV5-5|-|-
TGTGCCAGCAGCAAAGGGGGGAACACTGAAGCTTTCTTT
CASSKGGNTEAFF
>TRBJ1-1|TRBV19|-|-
TGTGCCAGTCGTTCAGGGTTTGAGAACACTGAAGCTTTCTTT
CASRSGFENTEAFF
>TRBJ2-3|TRBV7-6|-|-
TGTGCCAGCAGCTTAGCAGGGGAACGGGATACGCAGTATTTT
CASSLAGERDTQYF
>TRBJ1-2|TRBV19|TRBD1|-
TGTGCCAGTAGCTCAGCGAGACAGGGGGGGTACTATGGCTACACCTTC
CASSSARQGGYYGYTF
>TRBJ1-2|TRBV18|TRBD1|-
TGTGCCAGCTCATCCGGGACAGGGGAGAGCGGCTACACCTTC
CASSSGTGESGYTF
>TRBJ1-6|TRBV5-6|-|-
TGTGCCAGCAGCCAATATGAAGTTGCGGTGAATTCACCCCTCCACTTT
CASSQYEVAVNSPLHF
>TRBJ2-5|TRBV15|-|few
TGTGCCACCAGCAGAGCAGGAGGAGGGCAAGAGACCCAGTACTTC
CATSRAGGGQETQYF
>TRBJ1-1|TRBV2|-|few
TGTGCCAGCAGTGATGCCCCTAGGGCTTTCTTT
CASSDAPRAFF
>TRBJ1-5|TRBV6-2/TRBV6-3|-|many
TGTGCCAGCAGTTCCGTTGTTAATCAGCCCCAGCATTTT
CASSSVVNQPQHF
>TRBJ2-5|TRBV25-1|-|-
TGTGCCAGCAGTGAATATAACCAAGAGACCCAGTACTTC
CASSEYNQETQYF
>TRBJ1-2|TRBV4-2|-|-
TGTGCCAGCAGCCAAGAAGTCCAAGCTTACTATGGCTACACCTTC
CASSQEVQAYYGYTF
>TRBJ2-3|TRBV7-2|TRBD2|-
TGTGCCAGCAGCTTAGGGCCAGCGGGAGTGGGCACAGATACGCAGTATTTT
CASSLGPAGVGTDTQYF
>TRBJ2-5|TRBV7-9|-|-
TGTGCCAGCAGCTTAGGAGAGTGGGGCCTAGGGTCGGAGACCCAGTACTTC
CASSLGEWGLGSETQYF
>TRBJ2-1|TRBV7-2|-|-
TGTGCCAGCAGCTTAGGGCTAGCAGTTTACAATGAGCAGTTCTTC
CASSLGLAVYNEQFF
>TRBJ2-4|TRBV4-1|-|many
TGCGCCAGCAGCCAGGGACTAGCCAAAAACATTCAGTACTTC
CASSQGLAKNIQYF
>TRBJ1-2|TRBV10-2|-|once
TGCGCCAGCACCCAGGGGTCGCATGGCTACACCTTC
CASTQGSHGYTF
>TRBJ2-5|TRBV9|-|-
TGTGCCAGCAGCCCTAGGGGGAGGGGTCTGGAGGAGACCCAGTACTTC
CASSPRGRGLEETQYF
>TRBJ1-1|TRBV6-2/TRBV6-3|TRBD1|few
TGTGCCAGCAGTTGGACAGGGAGAGCTTTCTTT
CASSWTGRAFF
>TRBJ2-4|TRBV11-3|TRBD1|-
TGTGCCAGCAGCTACGCCGGGACAGGGGGGTCCAAAAACATTCAGTACTTC
CASSYAGTGGSKNIQYF
>TRBJ2-1|TRBV18|TRBD1|-
TGTGCCAGCTCACAGAACTCAGGGGGCAATGAGCAGTTCTTC
CASSQNSGGNEQFF
>TRBJ1-3|TRBV2|-|-
TGTGCCAGCACCCGGGAGGGGTCTGGAAACACCATATATTTT
CASTREGSGNTIYF
>TRBJ1-5|TRBV19|TRBD1|-
TGTGCCAGTAGTCTAGGGGGCGGCAATCAGCCCCAGCATTTT
CASSLGGGNQPQHF
>TRBJ2-2|TRBV7-3|-|-
TGTGCCAGCAGCCCGGGACTTTCTGGGGCCGGGGAGCTGTTTTTT
CASSPGLSGAGELFF
>TRBJ1-3|TRBV19|TRBD1|once
TGTGCCAGTAGGGATCCAGGACAGGGCTCTGGAAACACCATATATTTT
CASRDPGQGSGNTIYF
>TRBJ2-1|TRBV4-1|TRBD2|-
TGCGCCACCTCCGGGACTAGCGGGAGGGGCACCTACAATGAGCAGTTCTTC
CATSGTSGRGTYNEQFF
>TRBJ2-1|TRBV19|-|-
TGTGCCAGTAGTGGTGGGGGCAGGGGTTTGTTCTTC
CASSGGGRGLFF
>TRBJ1-1|TRBV3-1/TRBV3-2|TRBD1|-
TGTGCCAGCAGCCCATACAGGGGGGAAACTGAAGCTTTCTTT
CASSPYRGETEAFF
>TRBJ2-2|TRBV19|TRBD2|-
TGTGCCAGTAGCAAATTGGGCGGGAGGGCATCAGCCGGGGAGCTGTTTTTT
CASSKLGGRASAGELFF
>TRBJ2-3|TRBV27|-|once
TGTGCCAGCAGTTTAACGAACATGGGCCCAGATACGCAGTATTTT
CASSLTNMGPDTQYF
>TRBJ2-7|TRBV7-2|TRBD2|-
TGTGCCAGCAGCTCTTGGTCTAGCGGGAGGCTCCTTGGGGAGCAGTACTTC
CASSSWSSGRLLGEQYF
>TRBJ1-1|TRBV5-1|TRBD1|-
TGCGCCACTCGACAGGGGAACACTGAAGCTTTCTTT
CATRQGNTEAFF
>TRBJ1-1|TRBV18|-|-
TGTGCCAGCTCCTCAGGGGTTGGCACTGAAGCTTTCTTT
CASSSGVGTEAFF
>TRBJ1-5|TRBV5-1|-|-
TGCGCCAGCAGTCCAGGGGTCAATCAGCCCCAGCATTTT
CASSPGVNQPQHF
>TRBJ1-2|TRBV3-1/TRBV3-2|-|once
TGTGCCAGCAGCCAAGATCAGGGAACACTCTATGGCTACACCTTC
CASSQDQGTLYGYTF